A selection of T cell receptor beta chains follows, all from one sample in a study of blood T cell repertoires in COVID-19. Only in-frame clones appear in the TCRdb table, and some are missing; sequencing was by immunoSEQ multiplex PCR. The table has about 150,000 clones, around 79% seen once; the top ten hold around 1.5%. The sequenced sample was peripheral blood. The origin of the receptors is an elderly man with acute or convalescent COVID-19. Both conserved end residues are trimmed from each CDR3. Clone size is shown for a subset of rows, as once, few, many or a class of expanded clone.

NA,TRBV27,ASSPGQRNIQY
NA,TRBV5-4,ASSLKTGGNADTQY
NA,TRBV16,ASSQDGQMNTEAF
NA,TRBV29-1,SVQGLTNTEAF
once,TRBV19,ASTTTGYAYEQY
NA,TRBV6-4,ASSEWGIGDYGYT
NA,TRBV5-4,ASSLRGSYGYT
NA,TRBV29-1,SVEGGRETQY
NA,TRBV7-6,ASSLQQGREQF
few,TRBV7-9,ATLISSGNTIY
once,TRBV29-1,SVGASGTSGDTQY
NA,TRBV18,ASSRGGSRDQNTEAF
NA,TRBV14,ASSQLESTDTQY
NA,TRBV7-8,ASSLVILAGGWETQY
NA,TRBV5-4,ASSSHRGGETQY
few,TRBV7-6,ASSSPGAMNTEAF
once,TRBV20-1,SARGAREQY
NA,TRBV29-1,SVEVTVQETQY
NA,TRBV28,ASTRPRVTGELF
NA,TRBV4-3,ASSQDSEELAYGYT
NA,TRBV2,ASSEAGLAGGEQY
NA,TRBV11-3,ASNLGRGGTDTQY
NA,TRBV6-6,APAVGARTDTQY
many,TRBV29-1,SASGLAGALGELF
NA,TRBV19,ASSIDRGRVGYT
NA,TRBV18,ASSPPGTSFPLH
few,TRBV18,ASSAGQRSEKLF
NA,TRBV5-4,ASTHGGSYSTDTQY
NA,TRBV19,ATIARVGSGNTIY
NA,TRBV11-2,ASSPLGGTSNQPQH
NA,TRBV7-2,ASSVRTGVNTEAF
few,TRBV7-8,ASSKDRAAGELF
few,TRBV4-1,ASSQEPQALWGYT
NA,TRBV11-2,ASSLDIGRVTEAF
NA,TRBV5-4,ASSRDRGFEKLF
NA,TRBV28,ASRARERSNQPQH
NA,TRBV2,ASSETSGTGWGTDTQY